This T cell receptor (beta chain) was captured in a study of cytomegalovirus exposure and HLA in healthy donors. The PCR employed 60 Vbeta primers together with 13 Jbeta primers. Measured with immunoSEQ multiplex PCR; TCRdb has only the in-frame clones, and not every one. The table includes about 140,000 clones, 76% detected once. The CDR3 contains 16 residues. From germline, CDR1 is MDHEN and CDR2 SYDVKM. The ends lost 4 bases at V and 7 bases at J; junction bases unmatched: 13. The sample comprised PBMCs. The V gene is TRBV28, the J gene TRBJ2-7; 10 positions match TRBD1. The receptor was derived from a man aged 35 to 55 in good health and CMV-seronegative. This chain's CDR3 is CASSSPGRDRGDEQYF. The CDR3 region has the DNA TGTGCCAGCAGTTCACCAGGCCGGGACAGGGGCGATGAGCAGTACTTC.